These 10 T cell receptor beta chains originate from one sample sequenced in a study of blood T cell repertoires in COVID-19. Here immunoSEQ multiplex PCR was the method, and the copy in TCRdb shows in-frame clones only, minus some. The sample carries 200,000 to 250,000 clones, more than 75% recorded once. Sequences were obtained from peripheral blood. The receptors originated from a man in his fifties or sixties with acute or convalescent COVID-19.

The J gene is TRBJ1-1, the V gene TRBV11-3; D is undetermined. V was shortened by 4 bases and J by 3 bases, with 12 bases between the two germline ends. The CDR3 runs to 14 residues. Germline V gives CDR1 SGHNT, CDR2 YENEEA. Written as DNA, the CDR3 is TGTGCCAGCAGCTCTCACCCCGGAGACACTGAAGCTTTCTTT. Amino acids: CASSSHPGDTEAFF.

This clone has a single count. This chain links TRBV6-5 with TRBJ2-2; D perhaps matches TRBD1 (7 bases). Germline CDR1 reads MNHEY; CDR2 reads SVGAGI. This CDR3 is built from 15 residues. Trimming took 4 bases from V and 4 from J, leaving 13 bases between them. The CDR3 protein is CASSFRQGGTGELFF. The CDR3 nucleotides are TGTGCCAGCAGTTTTAGACAGGGAGGCACCGGGGAGCTGTTTTTT.

This chain uses TRBV6-5 with TRBJ2-5; 9 nucleotides match TRBD2. The germline CDR1 and CDR2 sequences are MNHEY and SVGAGI. This CDR3 contains 15 residues. V gave up 5 bases and J gave up 7 bases; unmatched junction bases: 11. DNA of the CDR3: TGTGCCAGCAGTCCCCCCTCGAGCGGGGGGAGGACCCAGTACTTC. Amino acid sequence: CASSPPSSGGRTQYF.

The J gene is TRBJ1-1, the V gene TRBV18; D is uncertain. This CDR3 comprises 15 residues. The V gene lost 1 base and the J gene lost 0 bases, with 9 bases spanning the gap. Germline CDR1 is KGHSH and CDR2 is LQKENI. The CDR3 bases are TGTGCCAGCTCACCACGGCAGAGGATGAACACTGAAGCTTTCTTT. Translated: CASSPRQRMNTEAFF. Using reference TRBV18 and TRBJ1-1 for the parts outside the CDR3, the full variable domain is NAGVMQNPRHLVRRRGQEARLRCSPMKGHSHVYWYRQLPEEGLKFMVYLQKENIIDESGMPKERFSAEFPKEGPSILRIQQVVRGDSAAYFCASSPRQRMNTEAFFGQGTRLTVV.

The chain is built from TRBV6-5 and TRBJ1-3, with D maybe TRBD1 (6 bases). Germline V gene lookup returns CDR1 MNHEY and CDR2 SVGAGI. The CDR3 length is 15 residues. V was pared by 7 bases and J by 0 bases, with 13 bases between. CDR3: CASTRGFNSGNTIYF. DNA of the CDR3: TGTGCCAGCACCAGGGGTTTTAACTCTGGAAACACCATATATTTT.

This rearrangement joins TRBV7-8 to TRBJ1-6; possible D gene TRBD1, 5 bases. This CDR3 is built from 16 residues. Germline loops: CDR1 SGHVS, CDR2 FQNEAQ. V lost 1 base, J lost 10 bases, and 17 bases lay in between. This CDR3 reads CASSLVGREVNSPLHF. CDR3 in DNA: TGTGCCAGCAGCTTAGTCGGCAGGGAGGTAAACTCACCCCTCCACTTT.

The genes are TRBV2 and TRBJ1-2, with TRBD1 matching over 9 bases. Germline loops: CDR1 SNHLY, CDR2 FYNNEI. The CDR3 runs 15 residues. V shed 4 bases and J 3 bases; nucleotides not matched to a gene: 6. The CDR3 spells CASSVGTGYHYGYTF. The CDR3 DNA reads TGTGCCAGCAGTGTGGGGACAGGGTATCACTATGGCTACACCTTC.

The V gene is TRBV24-1, the J gene TRBJ2-5; D unclear. The CDR3 spans 15 residues. Germline CDR1 is KGHDR and CDR2 is SFDVKD. The V end was cut by 2 bases, the J end by 4 bases, with 13 bases between. The CDR3 DNA reads as TGTGCCACCAGTGATTCCTCCCCCACGGGAGAGACCCAGTACTTC. Its translation: CATSDSSPTGETQYF.

The chain uses TRBV9 and TRBJ1-1, with TRBD1 as a possible D gene (5 bases). CDR1 is SGDLS, CDR2 YYNGEE, per germline. Trimming left V 4 bases short and J 2 bases short, with 15 bases between. There are 15 residues in the CDR3. CDR3 DNA sequence: TGTGCCAGCAGCCCGATGTTCGGGGGAAACACTGAAGCTTTCTTT. Translated: CASSPMFGGNTEAFF.

In this sample, this clone turned up once. The chain carries TRBV30 and TRBJ1-1; D may be TRBD1 (6 bases). V was cut by 5 bases and J by 3 bases, with 13 bases left in between. Germline CDR1 is GTSNPN and CDR2 is SVGIG (reference sequence). This CDR3 spans 13 amino acids. For the CDR3, the DNA is TGTGCCTGGGCCCCAGGGGCCTACACTGAAGCTTTCTTT. As protein: CAWAPGAYTEAFF.